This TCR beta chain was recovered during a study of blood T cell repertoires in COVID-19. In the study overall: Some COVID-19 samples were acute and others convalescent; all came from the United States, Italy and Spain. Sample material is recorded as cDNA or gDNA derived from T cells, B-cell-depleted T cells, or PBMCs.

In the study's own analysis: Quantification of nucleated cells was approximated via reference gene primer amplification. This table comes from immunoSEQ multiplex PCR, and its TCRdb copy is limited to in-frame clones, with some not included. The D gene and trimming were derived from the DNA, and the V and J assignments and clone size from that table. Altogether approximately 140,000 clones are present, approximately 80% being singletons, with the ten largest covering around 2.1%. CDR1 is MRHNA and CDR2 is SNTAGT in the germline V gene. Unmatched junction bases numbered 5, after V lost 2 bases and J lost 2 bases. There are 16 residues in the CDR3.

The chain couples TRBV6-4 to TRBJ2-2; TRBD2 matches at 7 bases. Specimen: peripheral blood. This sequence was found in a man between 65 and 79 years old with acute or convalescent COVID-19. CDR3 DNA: TGTGCCAGCAGTGACGAGCGGGGCCACAACACCGGGGAGCTGTTTTTT. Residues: CASSDERGHNTGELFF.